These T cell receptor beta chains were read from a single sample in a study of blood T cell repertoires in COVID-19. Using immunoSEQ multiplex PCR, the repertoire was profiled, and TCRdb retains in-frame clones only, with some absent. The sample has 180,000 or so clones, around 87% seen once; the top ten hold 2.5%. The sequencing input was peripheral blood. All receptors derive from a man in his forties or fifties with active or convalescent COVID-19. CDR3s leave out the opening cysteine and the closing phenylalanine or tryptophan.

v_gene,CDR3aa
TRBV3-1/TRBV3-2,ASSETGGGNQPQH
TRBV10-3,AISHSSTGELF
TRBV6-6,ASSSTGVSGNTIY
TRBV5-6,ASSLKAGNSPLH
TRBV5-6,ASSLARRQGVGGYT
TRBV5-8,ASSRQGETTGELF
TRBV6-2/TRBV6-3,ASSYKGSGPPYGYT
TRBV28,ASSPVGQGTGMNTEAF
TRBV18,ASSGGQGSLTEAF
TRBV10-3,AISETGHNSPLH
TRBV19,ASSQPGQGNEKLF
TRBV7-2,ASSLGQNTGELF
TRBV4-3,ASSPRGGAGEQF
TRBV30,AWNSGLIPYNSPLH
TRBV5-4,ASSVRDIQRGYT
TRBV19,ASNRGGGGYGYT
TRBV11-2,ASSRWRGDRGETQY
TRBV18,ASSPRLAGPTGELF
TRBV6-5,ASRGTGGNEQY
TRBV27,ASSLDRRGTEAF
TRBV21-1,ASSSTLEGNTIY
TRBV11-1,ASSPDNSNYGYT
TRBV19,ASSPWDSTEAF
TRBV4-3,ASSQDLSTGGLHGYT
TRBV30,AWSSYGRGDTEAF
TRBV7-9,ASSLGLGGPEETQY
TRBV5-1,ASSLQGRGMNTEAF
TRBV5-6,ASSVTGGDALDSEQY
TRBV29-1,SVVRDSYEQY
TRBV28,ASSTRTSGVDTQY
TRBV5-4,ASSLQGFDYGYT
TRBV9,ASSVDRENYGYT
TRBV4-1,ASSQGSGGYNEQF
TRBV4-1,ASSHRPDFSTGELF
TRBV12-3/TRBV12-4,ASSDDMNYGYT
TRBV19,ASKPPTSGGPNEQF
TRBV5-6,ASSPLSENTEAF
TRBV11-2,ASSSNRGRKYEQY
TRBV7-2,ASSLGPGINYGYT
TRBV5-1,ASSVSGDTYEQY
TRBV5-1,ASSLNQRSGETQY
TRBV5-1,ASSLSRAGGPYEQY
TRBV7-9,ASSLGRSSTDTQY
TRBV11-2,ASSRTGPDTYGYT
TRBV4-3,ASSLHQGALFYEQY
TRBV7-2,ASSTEDRASPLH
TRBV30,AWSEGTGAGYT
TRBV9,ASSVARGLAGVETQY
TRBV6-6,ASSTGGGYT
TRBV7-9,ASSLRGASGRYEQY
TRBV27,ASSSQGDREGYEQY
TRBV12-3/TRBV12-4,ASTHRRAGYT
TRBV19,ASSMQQGSSGNTIY
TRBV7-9,ASSPPVGANTEAF
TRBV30,AWSPGIGEPQH
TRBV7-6,ASSSRPLASEQF
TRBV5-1,ASSLSGSSYNSPLH